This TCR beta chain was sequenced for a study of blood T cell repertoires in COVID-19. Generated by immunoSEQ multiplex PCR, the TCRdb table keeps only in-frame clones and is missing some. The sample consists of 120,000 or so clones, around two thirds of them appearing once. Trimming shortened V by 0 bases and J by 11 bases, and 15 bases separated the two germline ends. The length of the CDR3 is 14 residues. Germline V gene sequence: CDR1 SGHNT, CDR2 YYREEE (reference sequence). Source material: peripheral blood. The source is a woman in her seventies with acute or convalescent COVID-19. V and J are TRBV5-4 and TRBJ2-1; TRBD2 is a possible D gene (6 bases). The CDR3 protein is CASSLGLVQGQQFF. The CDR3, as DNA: TGTGCCAGCAGCTTGGGACTAGTGCAAGGGCAGCAGTTCTTC.